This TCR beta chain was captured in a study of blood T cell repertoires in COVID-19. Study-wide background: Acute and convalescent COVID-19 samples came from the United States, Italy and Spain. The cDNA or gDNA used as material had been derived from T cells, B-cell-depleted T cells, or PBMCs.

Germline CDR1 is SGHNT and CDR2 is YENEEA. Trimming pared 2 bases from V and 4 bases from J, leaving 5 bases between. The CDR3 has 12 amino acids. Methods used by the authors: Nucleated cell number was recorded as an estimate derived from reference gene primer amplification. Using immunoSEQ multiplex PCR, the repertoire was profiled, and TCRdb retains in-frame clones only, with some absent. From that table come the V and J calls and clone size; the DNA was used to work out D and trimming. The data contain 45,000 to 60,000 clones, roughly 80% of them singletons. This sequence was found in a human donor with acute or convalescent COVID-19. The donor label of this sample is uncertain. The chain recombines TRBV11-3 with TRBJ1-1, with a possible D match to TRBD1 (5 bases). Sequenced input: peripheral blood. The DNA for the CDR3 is TGTGCCAGCAGCTTAAGGGGCACTGAAGCTTTCTTT. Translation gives CASSLRGTEAFF.